This entry describes one TCR beta chain. The protocol was immunoSEQ multiplex PCR, while the TCRdb copy is restricted to in-frame clones and leaves out a portion. In the table there are 65,000 to 80,000 clones, about 90% of which are singletons. Germline assignment: CDR1 SGHTA and CDR2 FQGNSA. This CDR3 is 16 amino acids long. The V and J ends lost 1 base and 5 bases, in that order; junction bases with no gene match: 9. This sample stems from a study of control samples from healthy donors and cancer patients. The clonotype originates from a woman in her sixties with head and neck cancer. V and J are TRBV7-2 and TRBJ2-3; 7 bases line up with TRBD2. Sequenced material: PBMCs. CDR3 in amino acids: CASSLVLASGLDTQYF. The CDR3, as DNA: TGTGCCAGCAGCTTAGTTCTGGCTAGCGGACTAGATACGCAGTATTTT.